This T cell receptor beta chain was recorded in a study of cytomegalovirus exposure and HLA in healthy donors (dated by TCRdb to 2015 to 2018). For context, the study as a whole: In an earlier analysis of under 750 of the donors, 250 to 350 Gb of sequence data and roughly 100 million unique TCR beta sequences from about 180 million T cells were reported. An early release that covered more than 550 HLA-typed donors contained approximately 300 gigabases of sequencing data and 85 million to 100 million unique TCR sequences. The genetic ancestry cluster associated with self-reported Caucasian donors included about 84% of the roughly 400 genotyped donors. The study aimed to test whether cataloging public T cell receptors could reveal signatures of past pathogen exposure. The study used immunosequencing to profile the T cell repertoires of approximately 640 subjects and linked those repertoires to cytomegalovirus serostatus. A separate validation cohort of about 110 different subjects was used in addition to the 666-subject first cohort. The study combined high-throughput TCR immunosequencing, statistical association of individual TCRs with disease status, and machine learning to predict cytomegalovirus infection status. In a later analysis, previously published TCR beta repertoires from 666 donors were re-analyzed and high-resolution HLA genotyping was added so that TCR occurrence patterns could be studied. The later analysis used no new phenotypic data to find candidate immune exposures, relying instead on TCR beta sequences and their occurrence across donors. In an earlier analysis of about 590 of the donors, high-throughput TCR beta sequencing was used to judge whether each TCR beta V gene segment behaved as functional or pseudogenic. Alongside the repertoire data, information on donor age, sex, ethnicity and CMV serostatus was compiled. A later genetic analysis took genome-wide SNP genotypes for about 65% of the roughly 670 donors and used that subset as a discovery cohort. All discovery cohort repertoires had been generated on a single sequencing platform. HLA typing included class I and class II loci at four-digit resolution. Typing coverage varied by locus: roughly 629-630 donors for A, B, C, DRB1 and DQB1; approximately 560 for DQA1; nearly 610 for DPA1; roughly 450 for DPB1. Four to six DR-DQ haplotypes were handled as single units for association and clustering, since linkage in the cohort was strong. Among 398 genotyped donors of the cohort, an average of about 240,000 unique TCR beta nucleotide sequences were sequenced per donor, roughly 18% of them non-productive. Study-level results and caveats: Immune exposure information for the cohort was limited to CMV serostatus. An earlier analysis of some 590 of the donors showed that most TCR beta V segments appeared in productive rearrangements either about 87% or about 30% of the time, which broadly matched IMGT annotations. A later genetic analysis associated a missense DCLRE1C variant with V-gene and J-gene trimming of TCR beta chains, and an independent cohort replicated the association. The earlier analysis of about 600 of the donors excluded around 17 rarely observed V segments, including chromosome 9 orphons, because counts were too low. Most CMV-associated TCR beta chains appeared to be HLA-restricted in a later analysis, and the HLA associations seemed to be driven largely by CMV exposure. The authors suggested that the approach could potentially be extended to other disease states and immunological phenotypes. Most TCR sequences were seen in very few donors, while some public TCRs were found in many individuals. Roughly uniform sequencing depth across donors was assumed in presence/absence analyses, although this assumption may not hold. The classifier was reported to diagnose cytomegalovirus status with high specificity and sensitivity in both the original and validation cohorts. In a later analysis, TCR association rates were found to vary across HLA loci, with the most associated TCRs seen for DRB1 alleles and the fewest for HLA-C alleles. A later analysis found that HLA-associated TCR beta chains were more clonally expanded and had lower generation probabilities than equally common non-associated chains. A total of fewer than 200 TCR beta chains were listed by the study as associated with cytomegalovirus. This cohort had only TCR beta chains sequenced, and the lack of alpha or paired-chain data limited which features could be detected. According to a later analysis, parvovirus B19, influenza, CMV and Epstein-Barr virus appeared linked to several top co-occurrence clusters. At a false discovery rate of 0.05, a later analysis linked 15,000 to 20,000 TCR beta sequences to specific HLA alleles. A cluster of highly shared sequence variants was judged likely to be a technical artifact of the sequencing pipeline. HLA typing was unavailable for some donors at each locus, so association tests used only the typed subset. Because the 87-base-pair reads could not distinguish some IMGT-functional V segments, including TRBV6-2 and TRBV6-3, those segments were excluded. In vitro tests confirmed that a few of the cytomegalovirus-associated TCR beta chains recognize cytomegalovirus antigens. A later genetic analysis reported fewer N-insertions in productive TCRs among donors in an Asian-associated ancestry cluster than the approximately 700-donor mean. When HLA alleles, especially DR and DQ, strongly co-occurred, TCR associations were difficult to assign to individual alleles. A further reported finding was that TCR beta sequences accurately predicted the HLA-A and HLA-B alleles for most subjects in the first cohort. Linkage disequilibrium might explain the correlated functional status among segregating V segments, but an unknown experimental factor could not be ruled out.

Library preparation employed the immunoSEQ multiplex PCR assay. For the multiplex PCR, a mixture combining 60 forward primers for TCR Vbeta segments and 13 reverse primers for TCR Jbeta segments was used. A multiplex PCR assay on genomic DNA amplified the CDR3 region of rearranged TCR beta genes. The amplified TCR beta libraries were sequenced on the Illumina HiSeq System as 87-base-pair reads. As for the original processing: A later analysis counted tens of millions of unique TCR beta chains across the 666 repertoires, and approximately 11 million of these chains were shared by at least two donors. Raw reads were error-corrected and collapsed into unique sequences by a nearest-neighbor algorithm in which closely related sequences were merged to remove PCR and sequencing errors. Alignment of CDR3 sequences to IMGT reference sequences was used to assign V, D and J gene segments. Each retained sequence needed at least a six-nucleotide match to both a V gene segment and a J gene segment. A rearrangement counted as productive if the CDR3 had no stop codons and remained in frame with V and J, and every other rearrangement counted as non-productive. CDR3 was defined by IMGT convention, running from the second conserved V-encoded cysteine to the conserved J-encoded phenylalanine. Sequences without an unambiguous match to a single V gene segment were excluded from the earlier analysis of 450 to 650 of the donors. In an earlier analysis of around 590 of the donors, a V segment was called functional when productive rearrangements were above 56.7%, and segregating when the standard deviation between donors exceeded 5%. A statistical classification framework was built to diagnose cytomegalovirus status from the catalog of TCR beta chain sequences. In a later analysis, V and J genes were assigned by comparing TCR nucleotide sequences against IMGT/GENE-DB human TR gene sequences. A later analysis assigned CDR3 sequences and most-parsimonious VDJ recombination scenarios with the TCRdist pipeline. A later analysis defined each TCR beta chain by its CDR3 amino acid sequence plus V-gene family, and excluded reads lacking a unique V-gene family. As a way to deal with suspected cross-contamination and a sequencing artifact, a later analysis dropped nearly 600 nucleotide sequences that were highly shared and had low generation probability. A later analysis calculated a clonal expansion index for each public chain from normalized within-repertoire ranks of inferred template counts. In a later analysis, generation probabilities were computed using a VDJ recombination model fitted to out-of-frame rearrangements, and the results were checked against IGoR. A later analysis scored TCR-TCR, TCR-HLA and TCR-CMV co-occurrence with hypergeometric tests, applying a repertoire-size bias correction to TCR pairs. To estimate false discovery rates, a later analysis permuted the HLA or CMV assignments 20 times. In a later analysis, co-occurring TCRs were grouped using DBSCAN, with TCRdist sequence similarity added in when clustering inside HLA-allele-positive subsets. Co-occurrence clustering excluded repertoires with fewer than 30,000 or more than 120,000 public chains, plus five with anomalous nucleotide sharing. TCRdb took over this immuneACCESS table, retaining in-frame rearrangements with V and J assigned. Such tables are incomplete; in checked studies, under half of the missing clones stem from an unresolved V gene, and the remainder is unexplained. The V and J calls and the clone size are those of that table, but D and trimming were determined from the DNA. The table for this sample lists about 150,000 clones; around 75% of them were counted only once. About 3.7% of the sample rests with the top ten.

The cohort was made up of about 610 healthy bone marrow donors. All cohort members were sampled while nominally healthy, although unrecorded immune exposures were likely present. CMV serostatus was recorded as positive for 289 and negative for 352 of the 666 cohort members, whereas no CMV serostatus was recorded for the donor in question. Each donor provided a peripheral blood sample, and peripheral blood mononuclear cells were used for TCR beta sequencing. Genomic DNA was extracted from the blood cell samples with the Qiagen DNeasy Blood Extraction Kit. Relative to germline, V is missing 4 bases and J is missing 5 bases, with 10 bases of the junction outside any gene match. The CDR3 sequence holds 14 residues, the cysteine and phenylalanine included. The DNA shown is the 42-base CDR3, in frame from base 1. CDR1 and CDR2 are read off the germline V gene (reference sequence) as GTSNPN and SVGIG. As to this clone: Its antigen remains unidentified. No base-level quality is on record; no much larger clone is a single base apart.

The receptor chain draws on TRBV30 and TRBJ1-2; 7 nucleotides in the junction match TRBD1. This clonotype was sampled from a human donor in good health. Material for sequencing was PBMCs. The CDR3 loop reads CAWTKTGILYGYTF. The DNA is TGTGCCTGGACCAAGACAGGGATCTTATATGGCTACACCTTC.